This entry features one T cell receptor (beta chain) sequence. The sample comes from a study of blood T cells in healthy people across ages. A J-beta primer mix and a sample-barcoded 5' primer were used in a second PCR of about 7 to 12 cycles. Every sample gave at least 3 million paired-end reads containing CDR3. TCRdb itself ran the 5' RACE reads through MiXCR, one entry per CDR3 protein. The table has approximately 790,000 distinct CDR3 sequences, around 62% seen once. Germline V gene sequence: CDR1 DFQATT, CDR2 SNEGSKA (reference sequence). This CDR3 spans 14 amino acids. The chain has TRBV20-1 and TRBJ2-4; TRBD1 aligns across 9 bases. The DNA matches TRBJ2-7 better at its end, which makes the J call doubtful. Sequencing was carried out using blood. This receptor was taken from a man under 40 in good health. CDR3 region: CSAPTGQGIYEQYF. CDR3 coding DNA: TGCAGTGCTCCGACGGGACAGGGTATCTACGAGCAGTACTTC.